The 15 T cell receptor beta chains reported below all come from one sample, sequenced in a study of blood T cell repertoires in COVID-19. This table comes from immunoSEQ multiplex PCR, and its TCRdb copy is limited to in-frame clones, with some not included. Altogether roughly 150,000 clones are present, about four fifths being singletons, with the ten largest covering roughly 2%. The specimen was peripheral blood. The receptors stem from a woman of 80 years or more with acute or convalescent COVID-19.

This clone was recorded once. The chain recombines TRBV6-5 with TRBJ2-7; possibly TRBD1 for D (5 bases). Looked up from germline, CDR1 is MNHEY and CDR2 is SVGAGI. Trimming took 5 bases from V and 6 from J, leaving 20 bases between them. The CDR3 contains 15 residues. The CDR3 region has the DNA TGTGCCAGCAGTCCGCCCGGGCAGGGTTATTTCGAGCAGTACTTC. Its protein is CASSPPGQGYFEQYF.

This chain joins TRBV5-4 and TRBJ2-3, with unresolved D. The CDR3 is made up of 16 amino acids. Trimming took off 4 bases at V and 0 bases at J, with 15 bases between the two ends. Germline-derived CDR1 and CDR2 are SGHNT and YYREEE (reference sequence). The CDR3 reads CASSPRPVTSTDTQYF. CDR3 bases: TGTGCCAGCAGCCCCCGCCCGGTAACTAGCACAGATACGCAGTATTTT.

For the CDR3, the DNA is TGTGCCAGCAGTTTCACGGGGAATTCCTACGAGCAGTACTTC. Encoded protein: CASSFTGNSYEQYF. The genes are TRBV27 and TRBJ2-7; D might be TRBD2 (5 bases). Germline-derived CDR1 and CDR2 are MNHEY and SMNVEV (reference sequence). The CDR3 consists of 14 residues. V was clipped by 3 bases and J by 1 base, with 10 bases between them.

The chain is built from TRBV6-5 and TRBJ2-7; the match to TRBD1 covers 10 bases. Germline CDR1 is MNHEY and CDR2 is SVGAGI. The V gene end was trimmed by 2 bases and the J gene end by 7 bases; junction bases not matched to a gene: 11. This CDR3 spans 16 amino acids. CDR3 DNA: TGTGCCAGCAGTTACATTCTTGCGGGACAGGGGAAGGAGCAGTACTTC. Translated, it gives CASSYILAGQGKEQYF.

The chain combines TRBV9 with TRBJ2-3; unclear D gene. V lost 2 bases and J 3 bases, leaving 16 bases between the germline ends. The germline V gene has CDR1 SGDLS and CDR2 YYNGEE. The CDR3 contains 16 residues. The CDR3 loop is CASSVGLVDLTDTQYF. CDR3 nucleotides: TGTGCCAGCAGCGTGGGCCTGGTCGATTTGACAGATACGCAGTATTTT.

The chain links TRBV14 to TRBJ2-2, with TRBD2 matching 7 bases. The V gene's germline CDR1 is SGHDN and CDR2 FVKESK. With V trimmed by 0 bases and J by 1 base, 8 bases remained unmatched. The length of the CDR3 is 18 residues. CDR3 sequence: CASSQDRRRTRNTGELFF. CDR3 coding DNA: TGTGCCAGCAGCCAAGATCGCAGAAGGACTAGGAACACCGGGGAGCTGTTTTTT.

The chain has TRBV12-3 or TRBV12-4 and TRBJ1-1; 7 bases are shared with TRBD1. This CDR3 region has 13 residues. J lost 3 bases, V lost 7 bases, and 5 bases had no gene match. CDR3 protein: CASNIQGHTEAFF. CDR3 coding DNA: TGTGCCAGCAACATACAGGGGCACACTGAAGCTTTCTTT.

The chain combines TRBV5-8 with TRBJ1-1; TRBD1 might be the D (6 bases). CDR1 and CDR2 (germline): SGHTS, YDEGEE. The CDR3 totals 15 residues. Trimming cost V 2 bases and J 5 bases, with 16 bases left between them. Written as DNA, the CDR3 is TGTGCCAGCAGCTTCGGAACAGGGAGTGGAACTGAAGCTTTCTTT. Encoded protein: CASSFGTGSGTEAFF.

The CDR3 protein is CASVWGAGGNQPQHF. CDR3 nucleotides: TGTGCCAGCGTGTGGGGCGCCGGTGGCAATCAGCCCCAGCATTTT. V gene TRBV6-5 combines with J gene TRBJ1-5; maybe TRBD1 (5 bases). V was trimmed by 8 bases and J by 2 bases, leaving 16 bases between them. CDR1 MNHEY and CDR2 SVGAGI come from the germline V gene. The CDR3 spans 15 residues.

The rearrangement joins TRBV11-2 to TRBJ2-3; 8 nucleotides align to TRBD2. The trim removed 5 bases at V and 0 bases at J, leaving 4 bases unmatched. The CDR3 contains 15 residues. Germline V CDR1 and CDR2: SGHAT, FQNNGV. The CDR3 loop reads CASSPQRGSTDTQYF. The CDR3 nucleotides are TGTGCCAGCAGCCCGCAGCGGGGGAGCACAGATACGCAGTATTTT.

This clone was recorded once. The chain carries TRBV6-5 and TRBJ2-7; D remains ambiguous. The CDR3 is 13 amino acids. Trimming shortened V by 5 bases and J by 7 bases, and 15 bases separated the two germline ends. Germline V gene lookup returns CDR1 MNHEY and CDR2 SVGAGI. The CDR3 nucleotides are TGTGCCAGCAGTCGCCTGGAGTCCCGAGAGCAGTACTTC. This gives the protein CASSRLESREQYF.

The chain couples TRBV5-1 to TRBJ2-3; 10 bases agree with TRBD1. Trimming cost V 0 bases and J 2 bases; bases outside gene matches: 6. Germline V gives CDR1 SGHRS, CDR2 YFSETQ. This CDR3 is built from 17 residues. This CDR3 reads CASSLAGGTGATDTQYF. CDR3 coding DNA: TGCGCCAGCAGCTTGGCCGGTGGGACAGGGGCCACAGATACGCAGTATTTT.

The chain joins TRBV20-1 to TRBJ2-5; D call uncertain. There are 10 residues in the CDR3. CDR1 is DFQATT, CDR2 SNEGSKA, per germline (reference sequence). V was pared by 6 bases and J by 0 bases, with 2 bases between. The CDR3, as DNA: TGCAGTGCCGACCAAGAGACCCAGTACTTC. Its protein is CSADQETQYF.

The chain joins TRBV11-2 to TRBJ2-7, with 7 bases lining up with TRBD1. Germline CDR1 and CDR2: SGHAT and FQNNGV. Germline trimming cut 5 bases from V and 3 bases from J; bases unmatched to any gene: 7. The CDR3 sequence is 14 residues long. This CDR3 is CASSRETGNYEQYF. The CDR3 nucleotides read TGTGCCAGCAGCAGAGAGACAGGGAACTACGAGCAGTACTTC.

The CDR3 loop reads CASSLGGRGNTIYF. CDR3 nucleotide sequence: TGTGCCTCAAGCTTGGGGGGGCGTGGAAACACCATATATTTT. The chain is built from TRBV5-5 and TRBJ1-3; the D gene is possibly TRBD1 (6 bases). The ends were cut back, 10 bases at V and 3 bases at J, with 17 bases in the middle. Germline lookup yields CDR1 SGHKS and CDR2 YYEKEE (reference sequence). This CDR3 has 14 amino acids.